In its sample, the clone carrying this TCR beta chain was seen a few times. Its antigen remains unknown. In the ophthalmopathy cohort, Clinical Activity Score was at least 3, NOSPECS grade at least 4, and duration under 3 months. Uncontrolled infection, other autoimmune disease, pregnancy and lactation each barred patients from inclusion. Out of roughly 9.1 ml of fresh peripheral blood came the PBMCs. Trimming took off 6 bases at V and 0 bases at J, with 8 bases between the two ends. Germline CDR1 reads SGHAT; CDR2 reads FQNNGV. The CDR3 runs to 14 residues. The data were obtained in a study of T cells in Graves' hyperthyroidism and ophthalmopathy. Overall study findings and caveats: Clonotypes that were expanded in thyroid above 0.001 mostly appeared in blood too.

Amplification targeted TCR beta CDR3 regions from RNA transcripts. HTBI primers were the set used in a first-round RT-PCR of the TCR CDR3. A single record per CDR3 protein comes from TCRdb applying MiXCR to the multiplex PCR reads. The sample lists about 600,000 distinct CDR3 sequences; approximately 16% were seen once. The V call is TRBV11-2, the J call TRBJ1-4, with D maybe TRBD1 (5 bases). The receptor was isolated from a woman aged 40 to 49 with Graves' ophthalmopathy. Sequenced material: blood. The CDR3 bases are TGTGCCAGCAGAACAGGAGCAACTAATGAAAAACTGTTTTTT. Translating it yields CASRTGATNEKLFF.